The T cell receptor (beta chain) under discussion was sequenced for a study of blood T cell repertoires in COVID-19. Overall study context: Samples representing acute and convalescent COVID-19 were sourced from the United States, Italy and Spain.

Original processing notes: It was from reference gene primer amplification that nucleated cell counts were estimated. Sequencing used immunoSEQ multiplex PCR; TCRdb keeps in-frame clones, though not all of them. D and trimming were read from the DNA, whereas the V and J calls and clone size are those reported in that table. The sample yields 150,000 to 200,000 clones, nearly 90% seen once. CDR1 SGHRS and CDR2 YFSETQ come from the germline V gene. With 1 base clipped from V and 5 bases from J, the junction kept 15 bases outside the gene matches. The CDR3 sequence is 18 residues long. Everyone who took part was about 18 to 89 years old, and they came from about two dozen US areas. Self-reported history from a screening survey and questionnaire set each donor's cohort. This clone was recorded a few times.

The V and J genes are TRBV5-1 and TRBJ2-7, with 10 bases lining up with TRBD2. Specimen: PBMCs or T cells enriched from blood (not recorded which). The TCR originated in a woman aged 40 to 49 with acute COVID-19. The DNA of the CDR3 is TGCGCCAGCAGCTTGCTGCGACTAGCGGGCCAAGAGGTACACGAGCAGTACTTC. It encodes CASSLLRLAGQEVHEQYF.